One T cell receptor (beta chain) is described in this entry. This sample is drawn from a study of radiation and T cells in renal cell carcinoma. The CDR3 totals 16 residues. J gave up 0 bases and V 4 bases, and 7 bases lay outside the gene matches. The germline V gene encodes CDR1 SGDLS and CDR2 YYNGEE. Noted time point: baseline pretreatment blood. Treatment of the sample: 15 Gy SBRT to primary tumor, nephrectomy 4 weeks later. The patient's renal cell carcinoma had clear cell pathology. Clones were read by immunoSEQ multiplex PCR, and TCRdb kept only the in-frame ones, dropping some. The profile covers some 150,000 clones, with around nine tenths appearing a single time and 9.5% to 15% taken by the ten largest.

The receptor comes from a woman between 45 and 65 years old with renal cell carcinoma. The specimen comprised blood, sampled from a patient whose treatment included radiotherapy and nephrectomy. The V gene is TRBV9, the J gene TRBJ2-1; TRBD2 matches at 7 bases. CDR3 residues: CASSPTGGSSYNEQFF. DNA of the CDR3: TGTGCCAGCAGCCCCACGGGGGGTAGCTCCTACAATGAGCAGTTCTTC.